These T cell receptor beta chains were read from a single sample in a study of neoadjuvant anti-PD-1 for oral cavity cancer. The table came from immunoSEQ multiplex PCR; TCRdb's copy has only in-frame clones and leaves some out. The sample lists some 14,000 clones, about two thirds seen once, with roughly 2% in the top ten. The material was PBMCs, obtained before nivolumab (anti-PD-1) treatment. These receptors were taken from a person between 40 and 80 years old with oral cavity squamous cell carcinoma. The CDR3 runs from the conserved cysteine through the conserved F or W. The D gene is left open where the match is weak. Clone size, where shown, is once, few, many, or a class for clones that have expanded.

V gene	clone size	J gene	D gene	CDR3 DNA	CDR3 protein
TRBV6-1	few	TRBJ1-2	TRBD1	TGTGCCAGCAGTGAGCTTAGGGGACAGGCAGATGGCTACACCTTC	CASSELRGQADGYTF
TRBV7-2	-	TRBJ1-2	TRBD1	TGTGCCAGCAGCTTGACTCAGGGGGTTTCGTTATTTGGCTACACCTTC	CASSLTQGVSLFGYTF
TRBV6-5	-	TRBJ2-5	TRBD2	TGTGCCAGCTGGGGGGGAGAGACCCAGTACTTC	CASWGGETQYF
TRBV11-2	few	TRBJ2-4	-	TGTGCCAGCAGCCCCGACTTAGCCAAAAACATTCAGTACTTC	CASSPDLAKNIQYF
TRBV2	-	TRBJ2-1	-	TGTGCCAGGAGGACTACCCACAATGAGCAGTTCTTC	CARRTTHNEQFF
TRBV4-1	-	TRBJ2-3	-	TGCGCCAGCAGCCAAGCAACGGGGGCTAGCACAGATACGCAGTATTTT	CASSQATGASTDTQYF
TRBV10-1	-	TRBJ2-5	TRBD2	TGCGCCAGCAGCGAGTCGGGACTAGCGGGGAAGGGGACCCAGTACTTC	CASSESGLAGKGTQYF
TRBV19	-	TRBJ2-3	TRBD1	TGTGCCAGTAGTATACCCGGGACAGTGAGAGATACGCAGTATTTT	CASSIPGTVRDTQYF
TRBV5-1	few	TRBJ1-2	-	TGCGCCAGCAGCTTGGAGGGACACTATGGCTACACCTTC	CASSLEGHYGYTF
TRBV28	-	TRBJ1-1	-	TGTGCCAGCAGAAACAGGCCGGCGAACACTGAAGCTTTCTTT	CASRNRPANTEAFF
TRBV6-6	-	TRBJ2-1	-	TGTGCCAGCAGTTACAGTCTTATCCCCGGCGATGAGCAGTTCTTC	CASSYSLIPGDEQFF
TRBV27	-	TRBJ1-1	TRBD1	TGTGCCAGCAGCCAAGGGACAGGGGTCATGAACACTGAAGCTTTCTTT	CASSQGTGVMNTEAFF
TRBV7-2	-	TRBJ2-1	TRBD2	TGTGCCAGCAGCTTCAGCGGGGGGCGCTTACATTACAATGAGCAGTTCTTC	CASSFSGGRLHYNEQFF
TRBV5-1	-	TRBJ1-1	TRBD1	TGCGCCAGCAGCCTACGACAGGGGGGAATGAACACTGAAGCTTTCTTT	CASSLRQGGMNTEAFF
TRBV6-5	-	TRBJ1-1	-	TGTGCCAGCAGTTACTCGAGTGGGATCACTGAAGCTTTCTTT	CASSYSSGITEAFF
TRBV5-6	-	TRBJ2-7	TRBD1	TGTGCCAGCAGCCTGACAGGGGGCGCCCTCAGGAGCGAGCAGTACTTC	CASSLTGGALRSEQYF
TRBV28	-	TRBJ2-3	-	TGTGCCAGCAGACACTCTAGCACAGATACGCAGTATTTT	CASRHSSTDTQYF
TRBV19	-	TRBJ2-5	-	TGTGCCAGTAGTATTTCGTCAGGGAAAGAGACCCAGTACTTC	CASSISSGKETQYF
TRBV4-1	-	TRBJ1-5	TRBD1	TGCGCCAGCAGCCAAGGGACAGGGAATCAGCCCCAGCATTTT	CASSQGTGNQPQHF
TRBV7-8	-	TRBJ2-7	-	TGTGCCAGCAGCTTAACATCGACAGGCCACTACGAGCAGTACTTC	CASSLTSTGHYEQYF
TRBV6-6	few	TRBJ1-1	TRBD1	TGTGCCAGCAGCACTAACAGGGGCGACACTGAAGCTTTCTTT	CASSTNRGDTEAFF
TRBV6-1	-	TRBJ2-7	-	TGTGCCAGCCGGGGGACACGATTAACCTACGAGCAGTACTTC	CASRGTRLTYEQYF
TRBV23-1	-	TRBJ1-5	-	TGCGCCGAGAGCCAGCCCCAGCATTTT	CAESQPQHF
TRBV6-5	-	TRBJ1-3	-	TGTGCCAGCAGCCCAGGGGTCCGAAACACCATATATTTT	CASSPGVRNTIYF
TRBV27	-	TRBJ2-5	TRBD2	TGTGCCAGCAGTTTACTAGCGGGGGGGCAAGAGACCCAGTACTTC	CASSLLAGGQETQYF
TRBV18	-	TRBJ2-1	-	TGTGCCAGCTCACCCACAGGGCGGAATAACAATGAGCAGTTCTTC	CASSPTGRNNNEQFF
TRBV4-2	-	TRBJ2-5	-	TGTGCCAGCAGCCAAGATACTAGCTTCGAGACCCAGTACTTC	CASSQDTSFETQYF
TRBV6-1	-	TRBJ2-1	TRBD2	TGTGCCAGCAGGGAGATAGCGGGTCTGTGGGATGAGCAGTTCTTC	CASREIAGLWDEQFF
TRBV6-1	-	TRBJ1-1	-	TGTGCCAGCAGTGATGGGGCAGGGTTCGGCACTGAAGCTTTCTTT	CASSDGAGFGTEAFF
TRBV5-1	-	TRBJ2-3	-	TGCGCCAGCAGCTTGGAAGCCCCCTCTTGGAGAGACACAGATACGCAGTATTTT	CASSLEAPSWRDTDTQYF
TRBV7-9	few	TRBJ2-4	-	TGTGCCAGCAGCCCGGACAAATCGGGGGCCAAAAACATTCAGTACTTC	CASSPDKSGAKNIQYF
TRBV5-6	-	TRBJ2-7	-	TGTGCCAGCAGCTTGGTAGGCCCCAGCCCCTACGAGCAGTACTTC	CASSLVGPSPYEQYF
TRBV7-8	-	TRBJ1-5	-	TGTGCCAGCAGCTTGGCCAGCAATCAGCCCCAGCATTTT	CASSLASNQPQHF
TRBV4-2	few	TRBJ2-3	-	TGTGCCAGCAGCCATCGGCGCGATCACACAGATACGCAGTATTTT	CASSHRRDHTDTQYF
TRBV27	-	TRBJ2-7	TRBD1	TGTGCCAGCAGTCCGCTCGACAGGGCCTACGAGCAGTACTTC	CASSPLDRAYEQYF
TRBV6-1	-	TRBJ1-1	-	TGTGCCAGCAGTGAAGCGCCCGAGGGGTCCAACACTGAAGCTTTCTTT	CASSEAPEGSNTEAFF
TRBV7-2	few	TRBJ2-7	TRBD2	TGTGCCAGCAGCTTGACTAGCGGGGCCCACGAGCAGTACTTC	CASSLTSGAHEQYF
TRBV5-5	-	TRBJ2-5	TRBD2	TGTGCCAGCAGCTTCGGTAGCGGGGCTAGGGAGACCCAGTACTTC	CASSFGSGARETQYF
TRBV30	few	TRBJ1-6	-	TGTGCCTGGAGTGTCCCCAGACAGAGCTCCTATAATTCACCCCTCCACTTT	CAWSVPRQSSYNSPLHF